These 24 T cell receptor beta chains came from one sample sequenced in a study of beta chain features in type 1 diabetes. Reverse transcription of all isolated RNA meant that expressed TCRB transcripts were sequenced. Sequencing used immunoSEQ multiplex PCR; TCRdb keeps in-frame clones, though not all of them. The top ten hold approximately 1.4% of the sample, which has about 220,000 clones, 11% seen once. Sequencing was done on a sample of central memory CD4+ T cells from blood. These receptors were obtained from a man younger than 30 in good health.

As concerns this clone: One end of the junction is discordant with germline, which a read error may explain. As DNA, the CDR3 is TGTGCCATCAGTGCCTCCCACGAGCAGTACTTC. Translated: CAISASHEQYF. The J gene is TRBJ2-7, the V gene TRBV10-3; no reliable D call. The CDR3 spans 11 residues. Germline lookup yields CDR1 ENHRY and CDR2 SYGVKD.

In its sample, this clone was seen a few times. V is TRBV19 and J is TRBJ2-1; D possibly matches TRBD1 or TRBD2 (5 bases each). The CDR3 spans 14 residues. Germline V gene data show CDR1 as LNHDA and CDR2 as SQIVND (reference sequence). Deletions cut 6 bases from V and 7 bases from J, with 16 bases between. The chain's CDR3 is CASRPHGAVNEQFF. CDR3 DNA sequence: TGTGCCAGTAGACCCCACGGGGCTGTAAATGAGCAGTTCTTC.

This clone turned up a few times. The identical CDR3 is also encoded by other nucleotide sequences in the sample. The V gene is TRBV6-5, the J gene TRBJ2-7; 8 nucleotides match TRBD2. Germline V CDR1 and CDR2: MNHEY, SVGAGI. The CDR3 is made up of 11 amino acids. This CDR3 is CAAGGSYEQYF. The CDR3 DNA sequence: TGTGCTGCGGGAGGCAGTTACGAGCAGTACTTC.

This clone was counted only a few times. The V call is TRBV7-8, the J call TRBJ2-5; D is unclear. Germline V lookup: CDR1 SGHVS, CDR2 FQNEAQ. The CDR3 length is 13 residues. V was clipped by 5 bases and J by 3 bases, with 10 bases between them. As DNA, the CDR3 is TGTGCCAGCAGCCATGGTCAGAAAGAGACCCAGTACTTC. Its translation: CASSHGQKETQYF.

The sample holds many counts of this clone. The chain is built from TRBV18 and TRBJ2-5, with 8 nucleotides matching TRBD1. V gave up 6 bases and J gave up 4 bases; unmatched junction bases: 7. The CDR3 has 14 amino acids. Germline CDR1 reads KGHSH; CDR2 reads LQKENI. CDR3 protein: CASSPTGEVETQYF. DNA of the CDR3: TGTGCCAGCTCCCCGACAGGGGAAGTAGAGACCCAGTACTTC.

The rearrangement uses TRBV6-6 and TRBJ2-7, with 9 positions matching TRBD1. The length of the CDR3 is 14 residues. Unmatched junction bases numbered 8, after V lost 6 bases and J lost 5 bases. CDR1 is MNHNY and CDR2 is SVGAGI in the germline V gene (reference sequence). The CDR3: CASSPGQGVHEQYF. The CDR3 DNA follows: TGTGCCAGCAGCCCGGGACAGGGAGTCCACGAGCAGTACTTC.

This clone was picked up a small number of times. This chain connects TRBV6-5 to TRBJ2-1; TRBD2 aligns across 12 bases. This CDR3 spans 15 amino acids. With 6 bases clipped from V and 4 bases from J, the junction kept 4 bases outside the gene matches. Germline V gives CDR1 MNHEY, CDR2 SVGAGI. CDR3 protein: CASRSGTSGYNEQFF. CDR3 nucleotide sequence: TGTGCCAGCAGAAGCGGGACTAGCGGGTACAATGAGCAGTTCTTC.

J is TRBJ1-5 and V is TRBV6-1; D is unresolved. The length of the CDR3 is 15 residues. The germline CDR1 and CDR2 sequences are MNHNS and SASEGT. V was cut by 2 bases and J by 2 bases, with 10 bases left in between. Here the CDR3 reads CASSENRGRNQPQHF. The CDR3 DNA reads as TGTGCCAGCAGTGAAAACCGAGGGCGCAATCAGCCCCAGCATTTT.

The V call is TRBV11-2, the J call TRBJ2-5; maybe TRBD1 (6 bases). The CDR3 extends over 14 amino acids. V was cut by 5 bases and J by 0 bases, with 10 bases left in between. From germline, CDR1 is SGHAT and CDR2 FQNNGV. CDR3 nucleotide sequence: TGTGCCAGCAGCCCAGGACAGAACCAAGAGACCCAGTACTTC. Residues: CASSPGQNQETQYF.

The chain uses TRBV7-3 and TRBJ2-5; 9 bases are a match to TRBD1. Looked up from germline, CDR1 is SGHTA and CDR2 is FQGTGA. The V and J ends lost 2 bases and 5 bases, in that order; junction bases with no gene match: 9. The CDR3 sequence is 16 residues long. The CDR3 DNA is TGTGCCAGCAGCTTAGTAGGGACAGGGACGGAGGAGACCCAGTACTTC. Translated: CASSLVGTGTEETQYF.

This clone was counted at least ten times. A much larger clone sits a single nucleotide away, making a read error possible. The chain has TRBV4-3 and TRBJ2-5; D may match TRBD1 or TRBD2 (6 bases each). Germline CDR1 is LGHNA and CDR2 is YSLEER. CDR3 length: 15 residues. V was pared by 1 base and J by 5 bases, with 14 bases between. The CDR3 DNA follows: TGCGCCAGCAGCCAAGCCTGGGGGGCCGGGGAGACCCAGTACTTC. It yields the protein CASSQAWGAGETQYF.

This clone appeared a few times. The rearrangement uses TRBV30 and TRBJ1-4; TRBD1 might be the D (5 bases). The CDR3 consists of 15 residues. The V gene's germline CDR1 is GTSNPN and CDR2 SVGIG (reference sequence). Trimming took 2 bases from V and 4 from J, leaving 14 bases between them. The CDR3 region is CAWSWRGVHNEKLFF. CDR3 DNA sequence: TGTGCCTGGAGTTGGAGGGGTGTACATAATGAAAAACTGTTTTTT.

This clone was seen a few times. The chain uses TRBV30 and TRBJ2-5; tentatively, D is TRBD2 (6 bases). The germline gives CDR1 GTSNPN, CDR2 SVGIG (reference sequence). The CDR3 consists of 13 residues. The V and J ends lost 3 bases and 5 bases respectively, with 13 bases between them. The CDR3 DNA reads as TGTGCCTGGAGCCTAGGAGGGTGGGAGACCCAGTACTTC. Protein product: CAWSLGGWETQYF.

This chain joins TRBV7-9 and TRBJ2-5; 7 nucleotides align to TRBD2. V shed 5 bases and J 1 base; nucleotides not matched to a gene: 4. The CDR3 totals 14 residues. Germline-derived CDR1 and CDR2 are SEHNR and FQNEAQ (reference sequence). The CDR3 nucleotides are TGTGCCAGCAGCAGGACTAGTTCCCAAGAGACCCAGTACTTC. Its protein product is CASSRTSSQETQYF.

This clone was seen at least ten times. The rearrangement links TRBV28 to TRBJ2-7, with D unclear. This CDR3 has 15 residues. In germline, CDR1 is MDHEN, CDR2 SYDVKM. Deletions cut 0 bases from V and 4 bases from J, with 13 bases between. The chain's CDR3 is CASSLWAKAGYEQYF. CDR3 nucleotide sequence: TGTGCCAGCAGTTTATGGGCCAAGGCCGGATACGAGCAGTACTTC.

The chain's CDR3 is CASSLGQDTQYF. CDR3 DNA: TGCGCCAGCAGCTTGGGACAGGATACGCAGTATTTT. The rearrangement uses TRBV5-1 and TRBJ2-3; tentative D call: TRBD1 (5 bases). Trimming took off 0 bases at V and 6 bases at J, with 5 bases between the two ends. The CDR3 length is 12 residues. Germline values: CDR1 SGHRS, CDR2 YFSETQ.

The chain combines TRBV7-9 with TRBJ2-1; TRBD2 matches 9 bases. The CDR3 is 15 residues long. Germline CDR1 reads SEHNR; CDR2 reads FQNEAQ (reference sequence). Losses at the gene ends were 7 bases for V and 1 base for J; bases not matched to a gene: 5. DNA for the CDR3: TGTGCCAGCACCAGTAGCGGGAGATCCTACAATGAGCAGTTCTTC. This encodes CASTSSGRSYNEQFF.

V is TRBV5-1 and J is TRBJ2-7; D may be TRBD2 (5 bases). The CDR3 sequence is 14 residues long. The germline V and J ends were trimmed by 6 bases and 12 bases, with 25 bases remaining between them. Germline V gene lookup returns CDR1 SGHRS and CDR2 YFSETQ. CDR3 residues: CASTDDPNGSTWYF. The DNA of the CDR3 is TGCGCCAGCACCGATGACCCGAATGGGAGTACGTGGTACTTC.

This CDR3 reads CASSQRGLDIQYF. The CDR3 coding sequence is TGTGCCAGCAGCCAGAGGGGGTTAGACATTCAGTACTTC. This sequence joins TRBV14 and TRBJ2-4; tentative D call: TRBD1 (6 bases). CDR3 length: 13 residues. Germline values: CDR1 SGHDN, CDR2 FVKESK. V was shortened by 3 bases and J by 8 bases, with 11 bases between the two germline ends.

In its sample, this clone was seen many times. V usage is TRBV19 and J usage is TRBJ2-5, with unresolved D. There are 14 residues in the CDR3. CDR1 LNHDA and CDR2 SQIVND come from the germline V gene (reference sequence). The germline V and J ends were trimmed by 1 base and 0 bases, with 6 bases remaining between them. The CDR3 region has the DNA TGTGCCAGTAGTATAGTGACGGACCAAGAGACCCAGTACTTC. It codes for CASSIVTDQETQYF.

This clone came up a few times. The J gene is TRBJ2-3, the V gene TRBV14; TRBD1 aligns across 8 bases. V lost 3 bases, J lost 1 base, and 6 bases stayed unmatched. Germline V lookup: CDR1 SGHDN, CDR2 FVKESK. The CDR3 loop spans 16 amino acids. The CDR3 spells CASSQIAGGRTDTQYF. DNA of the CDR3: TGTGCCAGCAGCCAGATCGCAGGGGGCCGCACAGATACGCAGTATTTT. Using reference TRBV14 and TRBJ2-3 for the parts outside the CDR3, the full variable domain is EAGVTQFPSHSVIEKGQTVTLRCDPISGHDNLYWYRRVMGKEIKFLLHFVKESKQDESGMPNNRFLAERTGGTYSTLKVQPAELEDSGVYFCASSQIAGGRTDTQYFGPGTRLTVL.

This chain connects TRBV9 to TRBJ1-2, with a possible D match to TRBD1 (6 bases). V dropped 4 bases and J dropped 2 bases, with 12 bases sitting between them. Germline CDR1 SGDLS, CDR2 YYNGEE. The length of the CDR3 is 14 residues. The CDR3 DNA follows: TGTGCCAGCAGCCCCGGGACACACAACTATGGCTACACCTTC. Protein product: CASSPGTHNYGYTF.

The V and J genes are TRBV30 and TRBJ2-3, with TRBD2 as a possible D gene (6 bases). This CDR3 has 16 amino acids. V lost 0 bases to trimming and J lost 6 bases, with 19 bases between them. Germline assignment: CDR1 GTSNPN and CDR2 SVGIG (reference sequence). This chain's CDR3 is CAWSVMEGAVSDTQYF. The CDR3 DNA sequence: TGTGCCTGGAGTGTGATGGAGGGAGCAGTCTCCGATACGCAGTATTTT.

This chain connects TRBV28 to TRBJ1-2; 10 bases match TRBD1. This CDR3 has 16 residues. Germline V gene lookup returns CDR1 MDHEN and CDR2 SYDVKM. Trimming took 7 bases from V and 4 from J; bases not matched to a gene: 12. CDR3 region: CASKQAGQGLGYGYTF. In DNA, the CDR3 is TGTGCCAGCAAACAGGCGGGACAGGGGCTCGGCTATGGCTACACCTTC.